The next 28 T cell receptor beta chains were all read from a single sample in a study of blood T cell repertoires in COVID-19. Libraries were prepared by immunoSEQ multiplex PCR; TCRdb keeps only in-frame clonotypes and omits some of them. This table holds 14,000 or so clones, roughly 89% found once. The specimen was peripheral blood. Receptors originate from a human donor with active COVID-19. The donor label of this sample is uncertain.

The rearrangement joins TRBV2 to TRBJ2-3; 7 bases fit TRBD2. This CDR3 is built from 16 residues. V dropped 4 bases and J dropped 0; count of bases not matched to a gene: 7. The germline CDR1 and CDR2 sequences are SNHLY and FYNNEI. The CDR3 DNA follows: TGTGCCAGCAGTGGGTCTAGCGGACAAAGCACAGATACGCAGTATTTT. It encodes CASSGSSGQSTDTQYF.

The J gene is TRBJ2-7, the V gene TRBV5-3; 9 nucleotides align to TRBD2. TRBV5-3 is noted as an ORF with a role that remains uncertain. V was pared by 0 bases and J by 0 bases, with 1 base of the junction left unmatched. CDR3 length: 15 residues. The CDR3 DNA reads TGTGCCAGAAGCTTGGCTAGCGGGAACTCCTACGAGCAGTACTTC. The encoded protein is CARSLASGNSYEQYF.

The chain joins TRBV5-5 to TRBJ2-1; 11 positions agree with TRBD2. The length of the CDR3 is 15 residues. Germline trimming cut 3 bases from V and 2 bases from J; bases unmatched to any gene: 1. Germline loops: CDR1 SGHKS, CDR2 YYEKEE (reference sequence). The CDR3 loop reads CASSSSGRTYNEQFF. The DNA of the CDR3 is TGTGCCAGCAGCTCTAGCGGGAGGACCTACAATGAGCAGTTCTTC.

This chain joins TRBV5-5 and TRBJ1-3; 9 nucleotides match TRBD1. The CDR3 loop spans 19 amino acids. The junction had 11 bases not matched to a gene; V was cut back by 1 base and J by 0 bases. Germline CDR1 SGHKS, CDR2 YYEKEE (reference sequence). DNA of the CDR3: TGTGCCAGCAGCTTGAGACAGGGGGGCCGTCCTGACTCTGGAAACACCATATATTTT. Residues: CASSLRQGGRPDSGNTIYF.

This clone was picked up one time. This chain connects TRBV28 to TRBJ1-2; TRBD1 aligns across 11 bases. The CDR3 loop spans 16 amino acids. Looked up from germline, CDR1 is MDHEN and CDR2 is SYDVKM. V dropped 5 bases and J dropped 7; count of bases not matched to a gene: 12. CDR3 residues: CASSESGTGGSGGYTF. Written as DNA, the CDR3 is TGTGCCAGCAGTGAATCCGGGACAGGGGGATCCGGTGGCTACACCTTC.

The chain employs TRBV19 and TRBJ2-1; D is undetermined. The CDR3 loop spans 12 amino acids. Germline values: CDR1 LNHDA, CDR2 SQIVND (reference sequence). V lost 1 base and J lost 9, with 7 bases in between. CDR3 nucleotides: TGTGCCAGTAGTATAGTTACGGGTGAGCAGTTCTTC. It yields the protein CASSIVTGEQFF.

This chain connects TRBV28 to TRBJ2-4; D perhaps matches TRBD1 (5 bases). The CDR3 runs to 14 residues. V was shortened by 5 bases and J by 8 bases, with 16 bases between the two germline ends. The germline V gene encodes CDR1 MDHEN and CDR2 SYDVKM. In DNA, the CDR3 is TGTGCCAGCAGTCTTACAGGAGAAGGGGACATTCAGTACTTC. Its translation is CASSLTGEGDIQYF.

The V gene is TRBV10-3, the J gene TRBJ2-7; no clear D gene. Trimming took off 0 bases at V and 3 bases at J, with 9 bases between the two ends. CDR1 and CDR2 (germline): ENHRY, SYGVKD. This CDR3 contains 14 residues. Here the CDR3 reads CAISESSGFYEQYF. In DNA, the CDR3 is TGTGCCATCAGTGAGTCTTCGGGTTTCTACGAGCAGTACTTC.

CDR3 nucleotides: TGTGCCAGCAGCCGACGCACCACCACTAGCGGAACCTACGAGCAGTACTTC. Amino acid sequence: CASSRRTTTSGTYEQYF. This chain connects TRBV3-1 (or the pseudogene TRBV3-2) to TRBJ2-7, with 8 positions matching TRBD2. The CDR3 loop spans 17 amino acids. Trimming at V came to 4 bases and at J to 2 bases, leaving 13 bases not matched to a gene. Germline V lookup: CDR1 LGHDT, CDR2 YNNKEL (reference sequence).

The J gene is TRBJ1-4, the V gene TRBV6-6, with TRBD1 as a possible D gene (6 bases). There are 15 residues in the CDR3. The germline CDR1 and CDR2 sequences are MNHNY and SVGAGI (reference sequence). V lost 5 bases and J lost 5, with 15 bases in between. CDR3 DNA sequence: TGTGCCAGCAGTACCGACAGGAAAGGGAATGAAAAACTGTTTTTT. This sequence encodes CASSTDRKGNEKLFF.

This clone showed up just once. This chain joins TRBV19 and TRBJ2-1; perhaps TRBD2 as D (6 bases). The germline V and J ends were trimmed by 5 bases and 9 bases, with 11 bases remaining between them. The CDR3 consists of 12 residues. Germline lookup yields CDR1 LNHDA and CDR2 SQIVND (reference sequence). In DNA form, the CDR3 reads TGTGCCAGTAGTCCCACGGGGGTTGAGCAGTTCTTC. As protein: CASSPTGVEQFF.

Worth noting for this clone: It is likely a read error, because the conserved phenylalanine at the end of the CDR3 is missing. The limits of the CDR3 on the DNA are not certain, so only TCRdb's listed CDR3 is given. The chain recombines TRBV7-2 with TRBJ2-7; no DNA check was done on the table's D call, TRBD2. Including both end residues, the CDR3 is 14 amino acids long. Germline V gives CDR1 SGHTA, CDR2 FQGNSA. This chain's CDR3 is CASSLDSGSTPSYL.

This chain joins TRBV11-2 and TRBJ1-3; no definite D call. V was shortened by 0 bases and J by 0 bases, with 9 bases between the two germline ends. The CDR3 runs 16 residues. Germline loops: CDR1 SGHAT, CDR2 FQNNGV. DNA for the CDR3: TGTGCCAGCAGCTTAGATCCCGCCTACTCTGGAAACACCATATATTTT. This encodes CASSLDPAYSGNTIYF.

The CDR3 coding sequence is TGTGCCAGCAGCCAGGGACTTCACAAAGGCACAGATACGCAGTATTTT. As protein: CASSQGLHKGTDTQYF. The chain uses TRBV14 and TRBJ2-3; D perhaps matches TRBD2 (6 bases). CDR3 size: 16 residues. V was cut by 3 bases and J by 1 base, with 14 bases left in between. Germline CDR1 and CDR2: SGHDN and FVKESK.

The chain recombines TRBV3-1 (or the pseudogene TRBV3-2) with TRBJ1-6; D not certain. The germline V and J ends were trimmed by 4 bases and 8 bases, with 18 bases remaining between them. CDR1 and CDR2 (germline): LGHDT, YNNKEL (reference sequence). The length of the CDR3 is 16 residues. CDR3 sequence (DNA): TGTGCCAGCAGCCTCGGGGAGGCATCAAGGGATTCACCCCTCCACTTT. Translating gives CASSLGEASRDSPLHF.

V usage is TRBV6-4 and J usage is TRBJ2-3; 9 bases align to TRBD2. V shed 0 bases, J shed 1 base, and the junction held 2 bases outside the gene matches. The CDR3 has 16 amino acids. Germline CDR1 reads MRHNA; CDR2 reads SNTAGT. The CDR3 reads CASSDSASGGTDTQYF. The CDR3, as DNA: TGTGCCAGCAGTGACTCGGCTAGCGGGGGCACAGATACGCAGTATTTT.

The chain joins TRBV4-1 to TRBJ1-2; TRBD1 aligns across 11 bases. CDR3 size: 17 residues. Unmatched junction bases numbered 6, after V lost 0 bases and J lost 3 bases. Germline-derived CDR1 and CDR2 are MGHRA and YSYEKL. CDR3 bases: TGCGCCAGCAGCCAAGATATTGGACAGGGGGCGTACTATGGCTACACCTTC. Its protein is CASSQDIGQGAYYGYTF.

The J gene is TRBJ1-1, the V gene TRBV11-2, with D possibly being TRBD1 (5 bases). The V and J ends lost 3 bases and 6 bases respectively, with 14 bases between them. Germline V gives CDR1 SGHAT, CDR2 FQNNGV. The CDR3 runs to 14 residues. CDR3 nucleotide sequence: TGTGCCAGCAGCTTCGGGGGGATTGGCTCTGAAGCTTTCTTT. Encoded protein: CASSFGGIGSEAFF.

The chain links TRBV19 to TRBJ1-5, with D unclear. The CDR3 extends over 15 amino acids. Germline V lookup: CDR1 LNHDA, CDR2 SQIVND (reference sequence). V dropped 5 bases and J dropped 0 bases, with 11 bases sitting between them. The CDR3 is CASSWADYSNQPQHF. The CDR3 DNA reads TGTGCCAGTAGTTGGGCAGACTATAGCAATCAGCCCCAGCATTTT.

A single count supports this clone. The rearrangement uses TRBV19 and TRBJ2-7, with 7 bases aligning to TRBD1. Germline CDR1 and CDR2: LNHDA and SQIVND (reference sequence). CDR3 size: 13 residues. Trimming removed 7 bases from V and 7 bases from J; junction bases left unmatched: 10. CDR3 DNA: TGTGCCAGTACCCCGCCAGGGGGTTGGGAGCAGTACTTC. Translated, it gives CASTPPGGWEQYF.

The chain has TRBV18 and TRBJ2-5; 7 bases map to TRBD2. This CDR3 is 14 amino acids long. Germline loops: CDR1 KGHSH, CDR2 LQKENI. V dropped 6 bases and J dropped 2; count of bases not matched to a gene: 6. The CDR3: CASSPGLVQETQYF. The CDR3 DNA sequence: TGTGCCAGCTCCCCCGGACTAGTTCAAGAGACCCAGTACTTC.

The chain links TRBV6-5 to TRBJ2-4; D might be TRBD2 (6 bases). Deletions cut 6 bases from V and 9 bases from J, with 21 bases between. CDR1 MNHEY and CDR2 SVGAGI come from the germline V gene. The CDR3 consists of 15 residues. CDR3 DNA: TGTGCCAGCAGGCCCCCTCGGGACCCGGAGGGCATTCAGTACTTC. This gives the protein CASRPPRDPEGIQYF.

The V and J genes are TRBV27 and TRBJ2-7, with D possibly TRBD1 on 5 matching bases. Trimming removed 3 bases from V and 2 bases from J, with 14 bases in between. CDR3 size: 15 residues. Germline V CDR1 and CDR2: MNHEY, SMNVEV (reference sequence). The CDR3 protein is CASSFLLGLPYEQYF. CDR3 DNA sequence: TGTGCCAGCAGTTTCCTCCTGGGGCTCCCCTACGAGCAGTACTTC.

The V and J genes are TRBV6-5 and TRBJ2-3, with 9 positions matching TRBD2. Germline assignment: CDR1 MNHEY and CDR2 SVGAGI. Losses at the gene ends were 6 bases for V and 1 base for J; bases not matched to a gene: 2. The CDR3 runs to 14 residues. The CDR3 nucleotides read TGTGCCAGCAGGACTAGCGGACGCACAGATACGCAGTATTTT. This gives the protein CASRTSGRTDTQYF.

The chain is built from TRBV5-4 and TRBJ2-1, with D maybe TRBD1 (5 bases). This CDR3 spans 13 amino acids. CDR1 SGHNT and CDR2 YYREEE come from the germline V gene (reference sequence). The V and J ends lost 7 bases and 3 bases respectively, with 11 bases between them. CDR3 amino acids: CASGGRGYNEQFF. CDR3 DNA sequence: TGTGCCAGCGGCGGTAGGGGCTACAATGAGCAGTTCTTC. Based on the CDR3 plus reference TRBV5-4 and TRBJ2-1, the full variable domain is ETGVTQSPTHLIKTRGQQVTLRCSSQSGHNTVSWYQQALGQGPQFIFQYYREEENGRGNFPPRFSGLQFPNYSSELNVNALELDDSALYLCASGGRGYNEQFFGPGTRLTVL.

In its sample, this clone was seen once. The chain is built from TRBV28 and TRBJ2-2; 7 positions match TRBD2. Trimming took 7 bases from V and 4 from J; bases not matched to a gene: 6. CDR1 is MDHEN and CDR2 is SYDVKM in the germline V gene. This CDR3 is 14 amino acids long. The CDR3 DNA follows: TGTGCCAGCATCCCCCCGGGAGGCACCGGGGAGCTGTTTTTT. It encodes CASIPPGGTGELFF.

The chain links TRBV5-6 to TRBJ1-1; D remains ambiguous. CDR1 SGHDT and CDR2 YYEEEE come from the germline V gene. This CDR3 has 15 residues. Trimming pared 0 bases from V and 0 bases from J, leaving 9 bases between. In DNA, the CDR3 is TGTGCCAGCAGCTTGGAGCGGACGGTGAACACTGAAGCTTTCTTT. Encoded protein: CASSLERTVNTEAFF.

The chain is built from TRBV6-2 or TRBV6-3 and TRBJ2-7; TRBD2 agrees at 12 bases. The germline V gene encodes CDR1 MNHEY and CDR2 SVGEGT. The CDR3 runs to 15 residues. V shed 5 bases and J 4 bases; nucleotides not matched to a gene: 6. The CDR3 nucleotides are TGTGCCAGCAGTAAAACTAGCGGGAGGTGGTACGAGCAGTACTTC. Translation: CASSKTSGRWYEQYF.